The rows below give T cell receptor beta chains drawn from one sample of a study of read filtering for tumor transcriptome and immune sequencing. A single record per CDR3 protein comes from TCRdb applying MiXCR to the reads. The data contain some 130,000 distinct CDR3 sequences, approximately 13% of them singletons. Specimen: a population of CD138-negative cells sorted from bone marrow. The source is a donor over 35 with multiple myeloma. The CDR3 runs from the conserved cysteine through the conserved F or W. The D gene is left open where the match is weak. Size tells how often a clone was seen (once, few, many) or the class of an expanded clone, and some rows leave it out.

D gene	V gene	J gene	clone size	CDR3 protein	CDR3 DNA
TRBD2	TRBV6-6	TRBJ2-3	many	CASSLAGVGDTQYF	TGTGCCAGCAGCTTAGCGGGAGTAGGAGATACGCAGTATTTT
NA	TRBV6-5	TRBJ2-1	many	CASSLRGNNEQFF	TGTGCCAGCTCACTTAGGGGGAACAATGAGCAGTTCTTC
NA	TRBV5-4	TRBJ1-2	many	CASSPSTDNYGYTF	TGTGCCAGCAGTCCGTCGACGGACAACTATGGCTACACCTTC
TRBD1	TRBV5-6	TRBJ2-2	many	CASSFRTGHTGELFF	TGTGCCAGCAGCTTCAGGACAGGTCACACCGGGGAGCTGTTTTTT
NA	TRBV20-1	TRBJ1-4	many	CSALTDVNEKLFF	TGCAGTGCCCTGACAGACGTTAATGAAAAACTGTTTTTT
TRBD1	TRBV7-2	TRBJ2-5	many	CASSLERTGTETQYF	TGTGCCAGCAGCTTAGAGAGGACAGGGACTGAGACCCAGTACTTC
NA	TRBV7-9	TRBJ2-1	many	CASRKGEPYNEQFF	TGTGCCAGCAGGAAAGGGGAACCATACAATGAGCAGTTCTTC
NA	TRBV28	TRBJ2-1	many	CASSPLGNEQFF	TGTGCCAGCAGTCCCTTGGGGAATGAGCAGTTCTTC
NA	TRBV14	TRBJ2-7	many	CASSPFRGRTYEQYF	TGTGCCAGCAGCCCTTTCCGGGGGAGGACCTACGAGCAGTACTTC
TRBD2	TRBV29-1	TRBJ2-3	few	CSAEREWPTDTQYF	TGCAGCGCAGAGCGGGAGTGGCCCACAGATACGCAGTATTTT
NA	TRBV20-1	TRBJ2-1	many	CSASEYRDMGNEQFF	TGCAGTGCTAGCGAATACCGGGACATGGGAAATGAGCAGTTCTTC
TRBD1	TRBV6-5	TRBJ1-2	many	CASSYSPDRAANYGYTF	TGTGCCAGCAGTTACTCCCCCGACAGGGCAGCTAACTATGGCTACACCTTC
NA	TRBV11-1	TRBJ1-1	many	CASSSTIGNTEAFF	TGTGCCAGCAGCTCTACTATAGGGAACACTGAAGCTTTCTTT
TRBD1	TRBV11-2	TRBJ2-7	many	CASSLVGTASYEQYF	TGTGCCAGCAGCTTAGTTGGGACAGCCTCCTACGAGCAGTACTTC
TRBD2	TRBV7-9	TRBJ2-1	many	CASSARGTSGFSSYNEQFF	TGTGCCAGCAGCGCCAGGGGGACTAGCGGATTCAGCTCCTACAATGAGCAGTTCTTC
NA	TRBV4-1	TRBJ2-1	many	CASSPGGNEQFF	TGCGCCAGCAGCCCCGGGGGCAATGAGCAGTTCTTC
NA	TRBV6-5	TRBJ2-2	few	CASSYSRGFGQDTGELFF	TGTGCCAGCAGTTACTCGAGGGGTTTTGGGCAGGACACCGGGGAGCTGTTTTTT
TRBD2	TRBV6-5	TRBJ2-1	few	CASIVAGGREQFF	TGTGCCAGCATCGTAGCGGGAGGGCGCGAGCAGTTCTTC
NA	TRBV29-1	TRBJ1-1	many	CSVMEGWSPEAFF	TGCAGCGTGATGGAGGGCTGGAGCCCTGAAGCTTTCTTT
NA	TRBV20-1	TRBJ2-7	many	CSATTGAGYEQYF	TGCAGTGCCACGACGGGGGCTGGGTACGAGCAGTACTTC
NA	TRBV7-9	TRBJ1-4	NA	CASSLGYPANEKLFF	TGTGCCAGCAGCTTAGGGTATCCTGCTAATGAAAAACTGTTTTTT
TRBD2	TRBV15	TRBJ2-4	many	CATSRGNSGRIAKNIQYF	TGTGCCACCAGCCGAGGGAACAGCGGGAGGATAGCCAAAAACATTCAGTACTTC
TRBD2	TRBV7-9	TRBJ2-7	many	CASSSLAGVYEQYF	TGTGCCAGCAGCTCACTAGCGGGAGTCTACGAGCAGTACTTC
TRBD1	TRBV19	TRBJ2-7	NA	CASRGTGLGEQYF	TGTGCCAGTAGGGGGACAGGGCTCGGAGAGCAGTACTTC
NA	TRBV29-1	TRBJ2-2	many	CSVAGVGGELFF	TGCAGCGTTGCTGGGGTGGGCGGGGAGCTGTTTTTT
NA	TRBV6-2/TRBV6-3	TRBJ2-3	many	CASRTGPMDTQYF	TGTGCCAGCAGAACGGGACCCATGGATACGCAGTATTTT